Shown below are 18 T cell receptor beta chains from a single sample sequenced in a study of blood T cell repertoires in COVID-19. Sequencing used immunoSEQ multiplex PCR; TCRdb keeps in-frame clones, though not all of them. The table lists over 150,000 clones, under 85% of them singletons. Sequencing used peripheral blood. The receptors stem from a man aged 55 to 69 with COVID-19, enrolled during active disease.

The rearrangement joins TRBV4-1 to TRBJ1-1; D not resolved. Germline V gene sequence: CDR1 MGHRA, CDR2 YSYEKL. Trimming shortened V by 1 base and J by 4 bases, and 13 bases separated the two germline ends. The CDR3 has 15 amino acids. The CDR3 is CASSQAGPSGTEAFF. The CDR3 DNA sequence: TGCGCCAGCAGCCAAGCGGGTCCATCGGGCACTGAAGCTTTCTTT.

This clone was detected a few times. J is TRBJ1-5 and V is TRBV19; 8 bases align to TRBD1. This CDR3 region has 14 residues. Germline V gene lookup returns CDR1 LNHDA and CDR2 SQIVND (reference sequence). The V segment lost 3 bases and the J segment 7 bases; nucleotides outside the gene matches: 5. CDR3 nucleotides: TGTGCCAGTAGTATTGGACAGGGAGTACAGCCCCAGCATTTT. Protein: CASSIGQGVQPQHF.

This sequence joins TRBV5-1 and TRBJ2-3; the D gene is possibly TRBD2 (6 bases). There are 17 residues in the CDR3. Germline values: CDR1 SGHRS, CDR2 YFSETQ. V lost 3 bases and J 0 bases, leaving 17 bases between the germline ends. CDR3 DNA: TGCGCCAGCAGCTGGCGTAGCGGCGAAACTAGCACAGATACGCAGTATTTT. This translates into CASSWRSGETSTDTQYF.

This clone showed up just once. The V and J genes are TRBV2 and TRBJ1-6; D unresolved. The germline gives CDR1 SNHLY, CDR2 FYNNEI. The CDR3 has 12 amino acids. Trimming took off 6 bases at V and 11 bases at J, with 11 bases between the two ends. The CDR3 nucleotides read TGTGCCAGCAGGCAGGAACAAACACCCCTCCACTTT. Its translation is CASRQEQTPLHF.

This chain connects TRBV18 to TRBJ1-1, with a possible D match to TRBD1 (6 bases). Germline loops: CDR1 KGHSH, CDR2 LQKENI. This CDR3 spans 14 amino acids. V was clipped by 8 bases and J by 4 bases, with 17 bases between them. This CDR3 is CASGLQGTGTEAFF. In DNA form, the CDR3 reads TGTGCCAGCGGATTACAGGGAACGGGCACTGAAGCTTTCTTT.

This chain connects TRBV29-1 to TRBJ1-5, with 10 bases lining up with TRBD1. The V gene end was trimmed by 5 bases and the J gene end by 6 bases; junction bases not matched to a gene: 10. This CDR3 is 15 amino acids long. Germline CDR1 SQVTM, CDR2 ANQGSEA. The CDR3 DNA sequence: TGCAGCGTTAGGGCGGGACAGGGGAACGCTCAGCCCCAGCATTTT. It codes for CSVRAGQGNAQPQHF.

The chain is built from TRBV9 and TRBJ2-2, with 7 bases aligning to TRBD1. The CDR3 loop spans 14 amino acids. Trimming at V came to 5 bases and at J to 3 bases, leaving 4 bases not matched to a gene. Looked up from germline, CDR1 is SGDLS and CDR2 is YYNGEE. The CDR3 coding sequence is TGTGCCAGCAGTGAGGGACAGCACACCGGGGAGCTGTTTTTT. The encoded protein is CASSEGQHTGELFF. Together with reference TRBV9 and TRBJ2-2, the CDR3 gives the full variable domain: DSGVTQTPKHLITATGQRVTLRCSPRSGDLSVYWYQQSLDQGLQFLIQYYNGEERAKGNILERFSAQQFPDLHSELNLSSLELGDSALYFCASSEGQHTGELFFGEGSRLTVL.

The genes are TRBV5-4 and TRBJ2-7; D is possibly TRBD1 (7 bases). This CDR3 contains 14 residues. Germline lookup yields CDR1 SGHNT and CDR2 YYREEE (reference sequence). V was cut by 2 bases and J by 4 bases, with 13 bases left in between. The CDR3 spells CASSFGGGDYEQYF. The CDR3 DNA reads TGTGCCAGCAGCTTCGGAGGGGGCGATTACGAGCAGTACTTC.

The chain is built from TRBV2 and TRBJ2-7; D is ambiguous. Germline values: CDR1 SNHLY, CDR2 FYNNEI. The CDR3 loop spans 12 amino acids. V was trimmed by 6 bases and J by 9 bases, leaving 15 bases between them. The DNA for the CDR3 is TGTGCCAGCAGCCAACAGCAGGCCGTGCAGTACTTC. It is translated as CASSQQQAVQYF.

This clone occurred a few times. Other DNA variants within this sample encode the same CDR3. CDR3 sequence: CASSLGQGDGYTF. CDR3 coding DNA: TGTGCCAGCAGCTTAGGGCAGGGTGATGGCTACACCTTC. V gene TRBV7-2 combines with J gene TRBJ1-2; maybe TRBD1 (5 bases). The germline V and J ends were trimmed by 1 base and 6 bases, with 9 bases remaining between them. This CDR3 comprises 13 residues. Germline assignment: CDR1 SGHTA and CDR2 FQGNSA.

This rearrangement joins TRBV4-2 to TRBJ1-4; TRBD1 agrees at 9 bases. V gave up 0 bases and J gave up 8 bases; unmatched junction bases: 13. Germline V lookup: CDR1 LGHNA, CDR2 YNFKEQ. CDR3 size: 18 residues. CDR3 region: CASSQETDWTGDEEKLFF. The DNA for the CDR3 is TGTGCCAGCAGCCAAGAGACGGATTGGACAGGGGATGAAGAAAAACTGTTTTTT.

Points on this clone: Other DNA sequences of this sample code for an identical CDR3. V and J are TRBV7-2 and TRBJ1-2; 9 bases line up with TRBD1. Per the germline V gene, CDR1 is SGHTA and CDR2 is FQGNSA. This CDR3 region has 15 residues. V dropped 5 bases and J dropped 9; count of bases not matched to a gene: 13. The CDR3 here is CASSLTGTGLESYTF. CDR3 nucleotide sequence: TGTGCCAGCAGCCTCACCGGGACAGGGCTAGAAAGCTACACCTTC. Full variable domain (remainder filled in from reference TRBV7-2 and TRBJ1-2): GAGVSQSPSNKVTEKGKDVELRCDPISGHTALYWYRQSLGQGLEFLIYFQGNSAPDKSGLPSDRFSAERTGGSVSTLTIQRTQQEDSAVYLCASSLTGTGLESYTFGSGTRLTVV.

As DNA, the CDR3 is TGTGCCAGCAGACGAAGGGTGACAGGGCCCACTGAAGCTTTCTTT. It translates to CASRRRVTGPTEAFF. The V call is TRBV6-5, the J call TRBJ1-1; 7 positions agree with TRBD1. J was trimmed by 4 bases and V by 6 bases; bases with no gene match: 11. This CDR3 spans 15 amino acids. Per the germline V gene, CDR1 is MNHEY and CDR2 is SVGAGI.

The V gene is TRBV7-8, the J gene TRBJ2-7, with TRBD2 as a possible D gene (5 bases). Between the trimmed V and J ends, which lost 1 base and 3 bases, there was a span of 7 bases. CDR3 length: 13 amino acids. Germline values: CDR1 SGHVS, CDR2 FQNEAQ. The CDR3 loop reads CASSLERNYEQYF. CDR3 DNA sequence: TGTGCCAGCAGCTTAGAGCGGAACTACGAGCAGTACTTC.

This rearrangement joins TRBV9 to TRBJ1-3, with 11 bases identical to TRBD1. The CDR3 is made up of 18 amino acids. V shed 4 bases, J shed 3 bases, and the junction held 12 bases outside the gene matches. Germline V gene sequence: CDR1 SGDLS, CDR2 YYNGEE. CDR3 sequence (DNA): TGTGCCAGCAGCAAAGGGGACAGGGGGAAGGTAGTTGGAAACACCATATATTTT. Protein sequence: CASSKGDRGKVVGNTIYF.

This clone was detected only a few times. CDR3 sequence (DNA): TGTGCCAGCAGCTCCTGGACAGAGATAAATTCACCCCTCCACTTT. Translating gives CASSSWTEINSPLHF. V is TRBV7-9 and J is TRBJ1-6; TRBD1 is a possible D gene (6 bases). The germline CDR1 and CDR2 sequences are SEHNR and FQNEAQ (reference sequence). The CDR3 extends over 15 amino acids. Trimming took off 4 bases at V and 7 bases at J, with 14 bases between the two ends.

The CDR3 reads CASSQSWRQPGGYTF. The CDR3 bases are TGCGCCAGCAGCCAATCTTGGAGACAGCCAGGTGGCTACACCTTC. The chain couples TRBV4-1 to TRBJ1-2, with D perhaps matching TRBD1 (5 bases). CDR3 length: 15 residues. CDR1 MGHRA and CDR2 YSYEKL come from the germline V gene. V dropped 2 bases and J dropped 7 bases, with 17 bases sitting between them.

This chain joins TRBV5-1 and TRBJ2-3; the match to TRBD2 covers 8 bases. V was pared by 0 bases and J by 5 bases, with 14 bases of the junction left unmatched. Germline CDR1 reads SGHRS; CDR2 reads YFSETQ. CDR3 length: 18 residues. The CDR3 region has the DNA TGCGCCAGCAGCTTGGCCGGGGCCGGGGGGGGCGGTCAAGATACGCAGTATTTT. Amino acid sequence: CASSLAGAGGGGQDTQYF. Using reference TRBV5-1 and TRBJ2-3 for the parts outside the CDR3, the full variable domain is KAGVTQTPRYLIKTRGQQVTLSCSPISGHRSVSWYQQTPGQGLQFLFEYFSETQRNKGNFPGRFSGRQFSNSRSEMNVSTLELGDSALYLCASSLAGAGGGGQDTQYFGPGTRLTVL.